The clone carrying this TCR beta chain turned up a few times. Its antigen is as yet unknown. All the people who gave samples were healthy bone marrow donors. The sample originates from a study of cytomegalovirus exposure and HLA in healthy donors. Study summary: The roughly 100 million unique TCR beta sequences, from around 200 million T cells, were found by an earlier analysis.

V shed 6 bases, J shed 8 bases, and the junction held 15 bases outside the gene matches. Germline V gene lookup returns CDR1 MDHEN and CDR2 SYDVKM. This CDR3 region has 15 residues. Study-wide results and caveats: Later analysis placed DRB1 highest and HLA-C lowest in TCR association rates, which differed by HLA locus. Earlier analysis found most TCR beta V segments productive about 90% or about 30% of the time.

With 60 Vbeta and 13 Jbeta primers, the PCR was carried out. The table came from immunoSEQ multiplex PCR; TCRdb's copy has only in-frame clones and leaves some out. The sample records some 150,000 clones, 80% being singletons. Sequenced input: PBMCs. V gene TRBV28 combines with J gene TRBJ1-2; 7 positions agree with TRBD1. The source is a man under 40 in good health and CMV-seronegative. CDR3 loop: CASRPSRQGRGGYTF. The CDR3 coding sequence is TGTGCCAGCAGACCCAGTCGACAGGGTCGAGGCGGCTACACCTTC.